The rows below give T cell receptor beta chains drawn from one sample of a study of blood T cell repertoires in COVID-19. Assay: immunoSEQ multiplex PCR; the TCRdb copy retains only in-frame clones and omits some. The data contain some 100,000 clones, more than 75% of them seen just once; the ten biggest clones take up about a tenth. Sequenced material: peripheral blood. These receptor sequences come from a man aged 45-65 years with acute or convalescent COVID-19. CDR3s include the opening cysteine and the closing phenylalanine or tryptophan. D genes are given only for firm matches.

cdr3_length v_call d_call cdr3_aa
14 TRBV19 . CASRPTGENTEAFF
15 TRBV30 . CAWTFRDSHVWTQYF
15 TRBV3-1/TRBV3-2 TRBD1 CASSQVDRSNYGYTF
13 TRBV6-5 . CASSFRQFDTQYF
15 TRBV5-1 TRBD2 CASRRTSGSTDTQYF
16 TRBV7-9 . CASSLGGASSTDTQYF
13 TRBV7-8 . CASSLDKNTEAFF
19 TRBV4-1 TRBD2 CASSPGLAGPASDYYEQYF
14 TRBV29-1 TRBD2 CSVEFSGRPNEQFF
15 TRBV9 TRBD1 CASSVGTGRTDEQYF
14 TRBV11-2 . CASSLSAGNTEAFF
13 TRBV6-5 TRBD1 CASRGQGGNIQYF
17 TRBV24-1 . CATSDLSTGRLNYGYTF
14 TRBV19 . CASSIDPARETQYF
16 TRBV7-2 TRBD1 CASSTTSRGLQETQYF
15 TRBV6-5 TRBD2 CASSNRASGSYEQYF
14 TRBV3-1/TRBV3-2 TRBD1 CASSQDRGNQPQHF
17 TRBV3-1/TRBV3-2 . CASSQDTTRGRNEKLFF
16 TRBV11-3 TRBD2 CASSLDRLAGVVEQFF
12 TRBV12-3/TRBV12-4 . CASSFGGHEQYF
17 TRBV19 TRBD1 CASRGGTGAHSNQPQHF
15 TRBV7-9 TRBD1 CASSSWDSRTYEQYF
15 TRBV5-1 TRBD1 CASSLGPGQDNEQFF
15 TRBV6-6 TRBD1 CASSSSGTGYRGYTF
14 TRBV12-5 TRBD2 CASGFLAGNNEQFF
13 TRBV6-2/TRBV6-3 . CASSGHDSYEQYF
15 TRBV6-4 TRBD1 CASSDSDQGAGELFF
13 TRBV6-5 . CASSPPQGREQYF
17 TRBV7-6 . CASSLDVRPRGGTEAFF
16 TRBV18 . CASSPQGGGSYNEQFF
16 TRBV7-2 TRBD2 CASSGLGRASYNEQFF
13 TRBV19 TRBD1 CASSRDRDGQQYF
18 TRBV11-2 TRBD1 CASSSRIVDQGASHGYTF
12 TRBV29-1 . CSVVTAYGGYTF
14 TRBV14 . CASSQQEIQETQYF
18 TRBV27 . CASSISGDWYTYSYEQYF
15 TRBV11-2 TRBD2 CASSFRGGVTDTQYF
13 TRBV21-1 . CASNQGGRNIQYF
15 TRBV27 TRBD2 CASSPLGAGENEQFF
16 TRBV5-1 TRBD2 CASSSHGLAGTGEQFF
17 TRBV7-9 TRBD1 CASSSSGERGRLGEAFF
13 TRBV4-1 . CASSQETGHGYTF
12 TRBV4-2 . CASSQGTDGYTF
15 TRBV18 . CASSVDPGFTYEQYF
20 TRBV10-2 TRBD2 CASSESFGTSSNSGANVLTF
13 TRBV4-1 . CASSFDSSYEQYF
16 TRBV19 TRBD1 CASSEDRDPRLNEQFF
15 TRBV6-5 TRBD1 CASSPGQGSGQPQHF
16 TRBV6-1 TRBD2 CASSESSSGAKETQYF
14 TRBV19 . CATAAGASDGELFF
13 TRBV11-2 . CASSLDGWQGLTF
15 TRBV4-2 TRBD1 CASSQDGDRVREAFF
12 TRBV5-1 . CASSLGQYGYTF
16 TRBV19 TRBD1 CASTAAGGAGNSPLHF
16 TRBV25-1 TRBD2 CASSEFGTSGTETQYF